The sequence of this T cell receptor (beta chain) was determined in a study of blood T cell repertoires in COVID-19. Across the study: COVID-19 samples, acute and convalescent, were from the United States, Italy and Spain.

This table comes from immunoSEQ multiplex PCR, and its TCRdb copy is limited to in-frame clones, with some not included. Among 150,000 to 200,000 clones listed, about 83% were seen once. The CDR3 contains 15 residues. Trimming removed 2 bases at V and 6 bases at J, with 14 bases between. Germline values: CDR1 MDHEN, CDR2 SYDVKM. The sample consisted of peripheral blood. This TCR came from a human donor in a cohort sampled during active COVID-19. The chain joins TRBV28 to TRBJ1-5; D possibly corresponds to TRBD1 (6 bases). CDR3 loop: CASSLAGVRGQPQHF. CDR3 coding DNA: TGTGCCAGCAGTTTAGCAGGGGTTCGAGGTCAGCCCCAGCATTTT.